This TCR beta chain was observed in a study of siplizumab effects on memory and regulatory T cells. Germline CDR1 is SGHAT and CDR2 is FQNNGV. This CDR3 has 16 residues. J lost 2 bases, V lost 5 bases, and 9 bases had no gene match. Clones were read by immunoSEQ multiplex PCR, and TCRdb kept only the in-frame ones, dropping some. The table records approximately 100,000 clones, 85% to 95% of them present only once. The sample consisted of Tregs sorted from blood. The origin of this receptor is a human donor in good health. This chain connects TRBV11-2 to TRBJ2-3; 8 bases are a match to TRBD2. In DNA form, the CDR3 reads TGTGCCAGCAGCACACTCAGCGGGGGCCCCACAGATACGCAGTATTTT. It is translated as CASSTLSGGPTDTQYF.